Sequencing of this TCR beta chain was carried out in a study of T cells in localized non-small cell lung cancer. Sequencing used immunoSEQ multiplex PCR; TCRdb keeps in-frame clones, though not all of them. The table includes 7,700 or so clones, around 92% detected once. The germline CDR1 and CDR2 sequences are SGHDT and YYEEEE. The CDR3 covers 14 residues. Trimming at V came to 5 bases and at J to 2 bases, leaving 5 bases not matched to a gene. The chain uses TRBV5-6 and TRBJ2-3; 7 bases align to TRBD2. The source is a male donor older than 55 with stage II lung adenocarcinoma. Source: peripheral blood mononuclear cells, taken before any cancer treatment. CDR3: CASSRRGSTDTQYF. As DNA, the CDR3 is TGTGCCAGCAGTAGGCGGGGGTCCACAGATACGCAGTATTTT.